The source of this TCR beta chain is a study of cytomegalovirus exposure and HLA in healthy donors. Turning to the study itself: The roughly 110 validation repertoires were produced on the same platform as the 550 to 750 repertoires of the first cohort. This was reported in a later analysis.

Germline values: CDR1 SGHTA, CDR2 FQGNSA. The CDR3 contains 11 residues. Trimming removed 7 bases from V and 9 bases from J, with 9 bases in between. Produced via immunoSEQ multiplex PCR; TCRdb's table is partial and in-frame only. The data contain about 120,000 clones, approximately 92% of them singletons. V and J are TRBV7-2 and TRBJ2-2; no definite D call. Sequenced: PBMCs. This TCR was recovered from a woman under 30 in good health and CMV-seronegative. CDR3 residues: CASTPRRELFF. Written as DNA, the CDR3 is TGTGCCAGCACCCCCAGGAGGGAGCTGTTTTTT.